The next 4 T cell receptor beta chains were all read from a single sample in a study of blood T cell repertoires in COVID-19. Measured with immunoSEQ multiplex PCR; TCRdb has only the in-frame clones, and not every one. The table has about 130,000 clones, roughly three quarters seen once. The source material was peripheral blood. All receptors come from a woman aged 70-85 years with COVID-19, enrolled during active disease.

The CDR3, as DNA: TGCGCCAGCAGCCAAGGACAGAGCTCCTACAATGAGCAGTTCTTC. This sequence encodes CASSQGQSSYNEQFF. The chain joins TRBV4-3 to TRBJ2-1; perhaps TRBD1 as D (5 bases). This CDR3 region has 15 residues. Trimming removed 1 base from V and 0 bases from J, with 7 bases in between. Germline loops: CDR1 LGHNA, CDR2 YSLEER.

J is TRBJ2-3 and V is TRBV5-6, with unresolved D. Per the germline V gene, CDR1 is SGHDT and CDR2 is YYEEEE. V was shortened by 2 bases and J by 6 bases, with 13 bases between the two germline ends. The CDR3 totals 14 residues. CDR3 sequence: CASSLGYRRDTQYF. The CDR3 DNA reads TGTGCCAGCAGCTTAGGTTACCGGCGGGATACGCAGTATTTT.

The chain employs TRBV4-1 and TRBJ1-4; D is perhaps TRBD1 (5 bases). Trimming shortened V by 7 bases and J by 5 bases, and 17 bases separated the two germline ends. This CDR3 contains 15 residues. Germline V lookup: CDR1 MGHRA, CDR2 YSYEKL. CDR3 protein: CASTPRAGPNEKLFF. The DNA of the CDR3 is TGCGCCAGCACCCCAAGAGCGGGGCCGAATGAAAAACTGTTTTTT.

V usage is TRBV10-3 and J usage is TRBJ2-2, with TRBD2 matching 10 bases. CDR1 ENHRY and CDR2 SYGVKD come from the germline V gene. With 8 bases clipped from V and 0 bases from J, the junction kept 6 bases outside the gene matches. This CDR3 region has 16 residues. The CDR3: CAIGVAGGTNTGELFF. CDR3 nucleotide sequence: TGTGCCATCGGCGTAGCGGGGGGAACGAACACCGGGGAGCTGTTTTTT.